Included here is one T cell receptor (beta chain) sequence, with context. As originally analysed: The assay estimated nucleated cells by amplifying reference gene primers. Repertoires were generated with immunoSEQ multiplex PCR, while TCRdb's copy carries only in-frame clones and drops some. V and J calls plus clone size are reproduced from that table; the DNA served to infer D and trimming. The sample carries 180,000 or so clones, under 85% recorded once. This sample is drawn from a study of blood T cell repertoires in COVID-19. This CDR3 spans 13 amino acids. V was clipped by 2 bases and J by 6 bases, with 10 bases between them. Germline V gives CDR1 SGHAT, CDR2 FQNNGV.

What was sequenced was peripheral blood. The chain recombines TRBV11-2 with TRBJ1-1; D uncertain. The clonotype comes from an elderly woman with acute or convalescent COVID-19. Here the CDR3 DNA reads TGTGCCAGCAGCTTACACGGGTCGGCTGAAGCTTTCTTT. As protein: CASSLHGSAEAFF.